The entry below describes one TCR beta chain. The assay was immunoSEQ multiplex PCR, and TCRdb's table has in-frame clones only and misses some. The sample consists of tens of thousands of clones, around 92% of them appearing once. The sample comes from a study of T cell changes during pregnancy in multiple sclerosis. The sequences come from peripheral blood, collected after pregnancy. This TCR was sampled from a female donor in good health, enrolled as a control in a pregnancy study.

The CDR3 protein is CASSQSYRGRAAYNEQFF. CDR3 sequence (DNA): TGCGCCAGCAGTCAATCGTACCGCGGGAGGGCCGCCTACAATGAGCAGTTCTTC. The chain combines TRBV23-1 with TRBJ2-1, with 9 bases matching TRBD2. TRBV23-1 is an ORF; its function is uncertain. The junction had 8 bases not matched to a gene; V was cut back by 0 bases and J by 2 bases. The CDR3 is 18 amino acids.